The rows below give T cell receptor beta chains drawn from one sample of a study of cytomegalovirus exposure and HLA in healthy donors. Data came from immunoSEQ multiplex PCR; TCRdb stores just in-frame clones and leaves some out. The sample includes roughly 190,000 clones, 65% to 85% of them seen just once. Sequencing was carried out using PBMCs. The receptors come from a woman in her late teens or twenties in good health and CMV-seronegative. CDR3s include the opening cysteine and the closing phenylalanine or tryptophan. The D gene is left open where the match is weak. Size is stated for part of the rows, as once, few or many counts, or as a class when the clone is expanded.

16	TRBD1	TRBV13	TRBJ2-5	NA	CASSSHRGESQETQYF	TGTGCCAGCAGCTCCCACAGGGGGGAATCACAAGAGACCCAGTACTTC
14	TRBD2	TRBV28	TRBJ2-1	NA	CASSSRGARDEQFF	TGTGCCAGCAGTTCGCGGGGGGCGCGGGATGAGCAGTTCTTC
13	NA	TRBV7-2	TRBJ2-7	NA	CASSLGTRGEQYF	TGTGCCAGCAGCTTAGGGACGAGGGGGGAGCAGTACTTC
12	NA	TRBV9	TRBJ1-1	NA	CASSVEGTEAFF	TGTGCCAGCAGCGTAGAGGGGACTGAAGCTTTCTTT
15	NA	TRBV28	TRBJ2-7	once	CASSLDIIGGYEQYF	TGTGCCAGCAGTTTAGACATTATAGGGGGCTACGAGCAGTACTTC
15	NA	TRBV11-2	TRBJ1-2	NA	CASSLVAGENYGYTF	TGTGCCAGCAGCTTAGTGGCGGGGGAGAACTATGGCTACACCTTC
15	TRBD2	TRBV11-2	TRBJ2-7	once	CASTLGSGGAYEQYF	TGTGCCAGCACCCTAGGTAGCGGGGGGGCCTACGAGCAGTACTTC
15	NA	TRBV28	TRBJ1-2	NA	CASRETGTGERGYTF	TGTGCCAGCAGGGAGACCGGGACGGGGGAAAGGGGCTACACCTTC
13	TRBD1	TRBV29-1	TRBJ2-7	once	CSGGQGGSREQYF	TGCAGCGGAGGACAGGGTGGTTCTAGGGAGCAGTACTTC
16	TRBD2	TRBV7-2	TRBJ2-1	NA	CASTTFTVGGMNEQFF	TGTGCCAGCACCACCTTCACGGTGGGGGGGATGAATGAGCAGTTCTTC
15	NA	TRBV5-1	TRBJ1-4	NA	CASSLQSSANEKLFF	TGCGCCAGCAGCTTGCAGTCGTCAGCTAATGAAAAACTGTTTTTT
15	TRBD2	TRBV19	TRBJ2-1	NA	CASSIIRTSYNEQFF	TGTGCCAGTAGTATCATTAGGACTAGCTACAATGAGCAGTTCTTC
19	NA	TRBV28	TRBJ1-5	NA	CASSPFRVGGVRGNQPQHF	TGTGCCAGCAGTCCTTTCAGGGTGGGGGGAGTAAGAGGCAATCAGCCCCAGCATTTT
14	NA	TRBV6-5	TRBJ2-7	NA	CASSPTGETGEQYF	TGTGCCAGCAGCCCGACGGGAGAAACAGGCGAGCAGTACTTC
15	TRBD1	TRBV29-1	TRBJ1-2	few	CSVLHSRDRVDGYTF	TGCAGCGTCCTCCATTCCCGGGACAGGGTTGATGGCTACACCTTC